Described below is a single TCR beta chain sequence and its context. This CDR3 spans 14 amino acids. Germline V gene sequence: CDR1 SEHNR, CDR2 FQNEAQ (reference sequence). V shed 2 bases, J shed 4 bases, and the junction held 4 bases outside the gene matches. Participant reports of clinical history set cohort assignment. This record comes from a study of blood T cell repertoires in COVID-19. Study-level information: COVID-19 samples from acute and convalescent phases originated in the United States, Italy and Spain.

In the original analysis: Nucleated cell number was recorded as an estimate derived from reference gene primer amplification. TCRdb's table, derived via immunoSEQ multiplex PCR, lists solely in-frame clones and lacks some. The V and J calls and clone size come from that table; D and trimming were worked out from the DNA. The table records over 250,000 clones, about 81% of them present only once. The sample comprised PBMCs or T cells enriched from blood (not recorded which). The clonotype comes from a young man with acute COVID-19. This chain links TRBV7-9 with TRBJ1-1; 7 positions match TRBD1. CDR3 amino acids: CASSLSAGGTEAFF. The DNA of the CDR3 is TGTGCCAGCAGCTTATCGGCAGGGGGCACTGAAGCTTTCTTT.